This record concerns one T cell receptor (beta chain) sequence. These data originate in a study of blood T cell repertoires in COVID-19. The assay was immunoSEQ multiplex PCR, and TCRdb's table has in-frame clones only and misses some. The sample includes 100,000 to 130,000 clones, about 91% of them seen just once. V lost 6 bases and J lost 0; bases outside the gene matches: 2. The germline CDR1 and CDR2 sequences are MNHEY and SMNVEV (reference sequence). The length of the CDR3 is 15 residues. Sequences were obtained from peripheral blood. The J gene is TRBJ2-3, the V gene TRBV27; 11 bases align to TRBD2. The clonotype originates from a man aged 50-60 years with active or convalescent COVID-19. The CDR3 protein is CASSRTSGSTDTQYF. DNA of the CDR3: TGTGCCAGCAGCAGGACTAGCGGGAGCACAGATACGCAGTATTTT.